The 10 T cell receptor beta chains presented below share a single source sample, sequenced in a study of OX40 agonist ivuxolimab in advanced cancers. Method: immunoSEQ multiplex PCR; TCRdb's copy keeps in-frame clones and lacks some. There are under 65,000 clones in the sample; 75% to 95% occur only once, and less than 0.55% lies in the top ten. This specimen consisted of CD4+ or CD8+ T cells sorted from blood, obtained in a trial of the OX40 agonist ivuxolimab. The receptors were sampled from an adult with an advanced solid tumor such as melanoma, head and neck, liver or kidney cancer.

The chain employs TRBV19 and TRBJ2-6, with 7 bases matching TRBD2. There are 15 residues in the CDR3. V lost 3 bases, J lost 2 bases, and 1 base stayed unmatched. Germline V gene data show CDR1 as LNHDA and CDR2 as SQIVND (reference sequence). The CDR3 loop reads CASSMGGTGANVLTF. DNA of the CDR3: TGTGCCAGTAGTATGGGGGGGACTGGGGCCAACGTCCTGACTTTC. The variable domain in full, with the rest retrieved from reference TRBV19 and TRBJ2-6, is DGGITQSPKYLFRKEGQNVTLSCEQNLNHDAMYWYRQDPGQGLRLIYYSQIVNDFQKGDIAEGYSVSREKKESFPLTVTSAQKNPTAFYLCASSMGGTGANVLTFGAGSRLTVL.

CDR3 sequence reads: CASSLIPTRSYEQFF. In DNA, the CDR3 is TGTGCCAGCAGCTTAATCCCCACGCGTAGTTATGAGCAGTTCTTC. The V gene is TRBV7-8, the J gene TRBJ2-1; D gene ambiguous. Germline V CDR1 and CDR2: SGHVS, FQNEAQ. The V end lost 2 bases, the J end lost 8 bases, and 16 bases lay between the germline ends. The CDR3 spans 15 residues.

This CDR3 is CASSLTGLTSTDTQYF. The DNA of the CDR3 is TGCGCCAGCAGCTTAACAGGGCTAACTAGCACAGATACGCAGTATTTT. The chain carries TRBV5-1 and TRBJ2-3; tentatively, D is TRBD1 (6 bases). Germline CDR1 is SGHRS and CDR2 is YFSETQ. V lost 2 bases to trimming and J lost 0 bases, with 13 bases between them. The CDR3 extends over 16 amino acids.

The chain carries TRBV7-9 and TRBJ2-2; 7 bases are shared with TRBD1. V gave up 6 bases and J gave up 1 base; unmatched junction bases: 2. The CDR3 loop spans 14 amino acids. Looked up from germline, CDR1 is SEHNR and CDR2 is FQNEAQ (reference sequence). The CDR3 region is CASRGTVNTGELFF. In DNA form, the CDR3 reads TGTGCCAGCAGGGGGACAGTGAACACCGGGGAGCTGTTTTTT.

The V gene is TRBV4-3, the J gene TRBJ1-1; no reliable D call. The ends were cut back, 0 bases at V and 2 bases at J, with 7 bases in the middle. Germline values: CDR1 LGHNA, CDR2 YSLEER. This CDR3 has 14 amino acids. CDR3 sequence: CASSQDLGNTEAFF. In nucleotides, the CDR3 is TGCGCCAGCAGCCAAGATTTGGGAAACACTGAAGCTTTCTTT.

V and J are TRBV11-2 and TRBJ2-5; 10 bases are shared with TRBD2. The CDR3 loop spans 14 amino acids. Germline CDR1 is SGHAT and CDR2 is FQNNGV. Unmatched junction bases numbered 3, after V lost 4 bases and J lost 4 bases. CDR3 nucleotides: TGTGCCAGCAGCTCTTTAGCGGGGGGAGAGACCCAGTACTTC. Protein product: CASSSLAGGETQYF.

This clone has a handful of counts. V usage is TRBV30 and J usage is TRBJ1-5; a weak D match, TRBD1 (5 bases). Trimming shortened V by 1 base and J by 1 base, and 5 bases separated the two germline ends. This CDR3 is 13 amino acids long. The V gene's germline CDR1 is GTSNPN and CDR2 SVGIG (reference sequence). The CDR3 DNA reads TGTGCCTGGAGTGGGGGCAGCAATCAGCCCCAGCATTTT. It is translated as CAWSGGSNQPQHF.

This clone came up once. As DNA, the CDR3 is TGTGCCAGCCTCCAGGGGGAACACTCCTACGAGCAGTACTTC. Protein product: CASLQGEHSYEQYF. This chain connects TRBV2 to TRBJ2-7, with TRBD1 matching over 7 bases. Germline values: CDR1 SNHLY, CDR2 FYNNEI. CDR3 size: 14 residues. Losses at the gene ends were 8 bases for V and 0 bases for J; bases not matched to a gene: 7.

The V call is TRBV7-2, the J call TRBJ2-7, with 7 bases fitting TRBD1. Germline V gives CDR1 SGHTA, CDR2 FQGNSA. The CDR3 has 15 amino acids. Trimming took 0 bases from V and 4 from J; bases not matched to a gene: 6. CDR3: CASSLAGTDLYEQYF. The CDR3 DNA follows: TGTGCCAGCAGCTTAGCCGGGACAGATCTTTACGAGCAGTACTTC.

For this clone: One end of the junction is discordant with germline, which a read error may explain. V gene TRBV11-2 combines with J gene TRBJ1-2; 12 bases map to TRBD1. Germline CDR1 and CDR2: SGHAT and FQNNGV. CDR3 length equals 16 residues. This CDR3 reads CASTSNQGQGAPLHAF. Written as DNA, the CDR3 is TGTGCCAGCACCAGCAACCAGGGACAGGGGGCTCCCCTCCACGCCTTC.